These 4 T cell receptor beta chains were all obtained from the same sample, sequenced in a study of vaccination effects on CD4 cells after COVID-19. Method: immunoSEQ multiplex PCR; TCRdb's copy keeps in-frame clones and lacks some. Of 67,000 or so clones in the sample, over 65% are singletons; the top ten hold 3.5% to 4.5%. These receptors' targets are unknown. Viral peptide pools were used in the ViraFEST assay to expand antigen-specific CD4+ T cells, and sequencing came afterward. Following culture for roughly 10 days, CD4+ T cells were isolated. None of these healthy vaccinees had been infected with SARS-CoV-2 before vaccination. The sequences come from CD4+ T cells from PBMCs cultured with HCoV-OC43 spike peptides, collected before COVID-19 vaccination. Subset described: HCoV-OC43 spike overlapping peptide pool stimulation. The receptors were gathered from a human donor who received a COVID-19 vaccine.

The chain employs TRBV6-5 and TRBJ2-7; 7 bases agree with TRBD1. Trimming removed 5 bases from V and 6 bases from J; junction bases left unmatched: 7. The germline V gene encodes CDR1 MNHEY and CDR2 SVGAGI. The CDR3 has 13 amino acids. The CDR3 bases are TGTGCCAGCAGTAAGACAGGGCAGGGCGAGCAGTACGTC. Protein: CASSKTGQGEQYV.

V is TRBV5-1 and J is TRBJ2-1, with unresolved D. CDR3 length: 13 amino acids. Germline-derived CDR1 and CDR2 are SGHRS and YFSETQ. V lost 2 bases to trimming and J lost 7 bases, with 10 bases between them. CDR3: CASSFDLVNEQFF. CDR3 sequence (DNA): TGCGCCAGCAGCTTTGACCTCGTTAATGAGCAGTTCTTC.

The chain links TRBV18 to TRBJ2-5; 12 bases match TRBD1. The CDR3 sequence is 16 residues long. Per the germline V gene, CDR1 is KGHSH and CDR2 is LQKENI. The J segment lost 5 bases and the V segment lost 0 bases, leaving 4 bases of the junction unmatched. The CDR3 nucleotides read TGTGCCAGCTCACCACCGGGGACAGGGGGCGGCGAGACCCAGTACTTC. Translation: CASSPPGTGGGETQYF.

V gene TRBV7-3 combines with J gene TRBJ1-2; 7 bases are shared with TRBD1. V shed 5 bases, J shed 2 bases, and the junction held 2 bases outside the gene matches. The CDR3 is made up of 13 amino acids. CDR1 and CDR2 from the germline V gene are SGHTA and FQGTGA. The CDR3 sequence: CASSRDRNYGYTF. The CDR3 bases are TGTGCCAGCAGCCGGGACAGAAACTATGGCTACACCTTC.